A selection of T cell receptor beta chains follows, all from one sample in a study of cytomegalovirus exposure and HLA in healthy donors. Profiled with immunoSEQ multiplex PCR; TCRdb holds only in-frame clones, not every one. The table shows fewer than 150,000 clones, with around 77% occurring only once. Sample: PBMCs. The receptors originated from a man between 25 and 39 years old in good health and CMV-seronegative. Each CDR3 is given with its conserved first and last residue. The D gene is left open where the match is weak. Rows may omit the clone size; those that give it use once, few, many or a size class.

v_call	clone_size	j_call	d_call	cdr3_nt	cdr3_aa
TRBV4-1	-	TRBJ2-1	-	TGCGCCAGCAGCCAAGAAGCCGCCGGGGCCTACAATGAGCAGTTCTTC	CASSQEAAGAYNEQFF
TRBV5-6	-	TRBJ1-1	-	TGTGCCAGCACCACTGGGGGGTGGGACACTGAAGCTTTCTTT	CASTTGGWDTEAFF
TRBV7-2	-	TRBJ2-5	TRBD1	TGTGCCAGCCGACAGGGATGGGAGGAGACCCAGTACTTC	CASRQGWEETQYF
TRBV7-3	-	TRBJ2-1	-	TGTGCCAGCAGCCCCCAGGGGGGTCCGTGGAATGAGCAGTTCTTC	CASSPQGGPWNEQFF
TRBV11-2	-	TRBJ2-5	TRBD1	TGTGCCAGCAGCAACCGAGACAGGGGCCAAGAGACCCAGTACTTC	CASSNRDRGQETQYF
TRBV28	-	TRBJ2-3	TRBD2	TGTGCCAGCAGTCCTAGCGGGGGGTCTAGCACAGATACGCAGTATTTT	CASSPSGGSSTDTQYF
TRBV4-1	-	TRBJ2-7	-	TGCGCCAGCAGCCAAGAGAGGCAGTCCTACGAGCAGTACTTC	CASSQERQSYEQYF
TRBV10-3	-	TRBJ2-5	-	TGTGCCATCAGTGATATAGTCCGGAGTAAAGAGACCCAGTACTTC	CAISDIVRSKETQYF
TRBV5-8	once	TRBJ2-2	-	TGTGCCAGCAGATTTTTGGGGAGGGGGATGAACACCGGGGAGCTGTTTTTT	CASRFLGRGMNTGELFF
TRBV10-3	-	TRBJ2-1	-	TGTGCCATCAGTCCCTTTGGCGGGGACAATGAGCAGTTCTTC	CAISPFGGDNEQFF
TRBV5-1	-	TRBJ2-3	-	TGCGCCAGCAGCTTGGGGTACAGGGTGAGCACAGATACGCAGTATTTT	CASSLGYRVSTDTQYF
TRBV28	-	TRBJ2-7	-	TGTGCCAGCAGTTCCACCGGGACAAGGAACTACGAGCAGTACTTC	CASSSTGTRNYEQYF
TRBV2	-	TRBJ1-1	-	TGTGCCAGCAGTGAGTTCGGGGTCACTGAAGCTTTCTTT	CASSEFGVTEAFF
TRBV6-1	-	TRBJ1-5	-	TGTGCCAGCACTTCGGGAGTGGTCAATCAGCCCCAGCATTTT	CASTSGVVNQPQHF
TRBV19	-	TRBJ1-5	TRBD1	TGTGCCAGTAGCTCCGGCGACGGACAGGATCAGCCCCAGCATTTT	CASSSGDGQDQPQHF
TRBV14	-	TRBJ1-1	-	TGTGCCAGCAGCCAACGGCAGGGGATTCTCGACACTGAAGCTTTCTTT	CASSQRQGILDTEAFF
TRBV5-5	once	TRBJ2-7	TRBD2	TGTGCCAGCAGCCCGGAAGGGACTAGCGGGAGGGTTCACTACGAGCAGTACTTC	CASSPEGTSGRVHYEQYF
TRBV6-5	-	TRBJ2-7	-	TGTGCCAGCAGTTACTCGATAGGGGGGGGCTACGAGCAGTACTTC	CASSYSIGGGYEQYF
TRBV19	-	TRBJ2-7	TRBD2	TGTGCCAGTAGTATGGAAGGCGGGAGAGCGGACGAGCAGTACTTC	CASSMEGGRADEQYF
TRBV19	once	TRBJ1-1	-	TGTGCCAGTAATTTCCTTGGGGCAGGGGACACTGAAGCTTTCTTT	CASNFLGAGDTEAFF
TRBV19	-	TRBJ1-1	TRBD1	TGTGCCAGTACCGTCCCGGGACAGCTACGTCGGGCTTTCTTT	CASTVPGQLRRAFF
TRBV27	-	TRBJ2-2	-	TGTGCCAGCAGCCCCCCCCTCCGGACCGGGGAGCTGTTTTTT	CASSPPLRTGELFF
TRBV5-1	-	TRBJ1-2	-	TGCGCCAGCAGCCGGGGATGGGCGGATAACTATGGCTACACCTTC	CASSRGWADNYGYTF
TRBV10-1	-	TRBJ1-1	TRBD1	TGCGCCAGCAGTAGTGACAGGGTTTCCACTGAAGCTTTCTTT	CASSSDRVSTEAFF
TRBV5-5	-	TRBJ2-7	TRBD2	TGTGCCAGCAGCTTGGATTTGGGACTAGCGGGGGGCCGCACCTACGAGCAGTACTTC	CASSLDLGLAGGRTYEQYF
TRBV7-3	-	TRBJ2-2	TRBD1	TGTGCCAGCAGCTTGTTGGAGACAGGGGGCATGGGGGAGCTGTTTTTT	CASSLLETGGMGELFF
TRBV10-1	-	TRBJ2-7	TRBD1	TGCGCCAGCAGTCCGGGACAGGGGGCAGCCCTCTCCTACGAGCAGTACTTC	CASSPGQGAALSYEQYF
TRBV5-1	-	TRBJ2-6	-	TGCGCCAGCAGCCCGGGAGCCATAAGCTCTGGGGCCAACGTCCTGACTTTC	CASSPGAISSGANVLTF
TRBV10-3	once	TRBJ1-5	TRBD1	TGTGCCATCAGTGCAGGGGGTAATCAGCCCCAGCATTTT	CAISAGGNQPQHF
TRBV6-1	-	TRBJ2-2	TRBD2	TGTGCCAGCAGTGAAGTGTGGGTAGCGGGGACCGGGGAGCTGTTTTTT	CASSEVWVAGTGELFF
TRBV5-4	-	TRBJ1-2	TRBD1	TGTGCCAGCAGCCCAGCTACCGGGACAGGGAAGTTCGGCTACACCTTC	CASSPATGTGKFGYTF
TRBV6-5	-	TRBJ1-2	-	TGTGCCAGCAGTTACTCTGGCAGCGCGTATGGCTACACCTTC	CASSYSGSAYGYTF
TRBV2	-	TRBJ2-2	TRBD1	TGTGCCAGCACTATGCACAGGGGGCGGGGCGGGGAGCTGTTTTTT	CASTMHRGRGGELFF
TRBV9	-	TRBJ1-4	TRBD1	TGTGCCAGCAGTCCCGGGACAGGGGTTGAAAAACTGTTTTTT	CASSPGTGVEKLFF
TRBV6-1	-	TRBJ1-5	-	TGTGCCAGCATGGAAGGGGTCAATCAGCCCCAGCATTTT	CASMEGVNQPQHF
TRBV5-4	-	TRBJ2-5	-	TGTGCCAGCAGCTTGAGACTCGGGGGAACCGGCGAGACCCAGTACTTC	CASSLRLGGTGETQYF
TRBV5-4	few	TRBJ1-1	TRBD1	TGTGCCAGCAGCGGGGGGCAGGGGGACTTCTTT	CASSGGQGDFF
TRBV5-1	-	TRBJ2-5	TRBD2	TGCGCCAGCAGCTTGGGGTCTAGCGGGGGGACTATGCAAGAGACCCAGTACTTC	CASSLGSSGGTMQETQYF
TRBV7-7	-	TRBJ2-2	-	TGTGCCAGCACCCCTGCGCGTACGGGGAAGCTGTTTTTT	CASTPARTGKLFF
TRBV4-1	-	TRBJ2-7	-	TGCGCCAGCAGCCAAGATTACTACGAGCAGTACTTC	CASSQDYYEQYF
TRBV28	-	TRBJ2-5	TRBD1	TGTGCCAGCAGTTTTCCGACAGGGGTTGGTCAAGAGACCCAGTACTTC	CASSFPTGVGQETQYF
TRBV6-5	-	TRBJ2-2	-	TGTGCCAGCAGGCCGAGAAGCACCGGGGAGCTGTTTTTT	CASRPRSTGELFF
TRBV6-4	-	TRBJ1-1	-	TGTGCCAGCAGTGACTCGGCAAACACTGAAGCTTTCTTT	CASSDSANTEAFF
TRBV5-1	-	TRBJ2-3	TRBD1	TGCGCCAGCAGCTTGGGGGACAGGACCTTCACAGATACGCAGTATTTT	CASSLGDRTFTDTQYF
TRBV7-9	-	TRBJ2-4	TRBD1	TGTGCCAGCAGCTTATACTCCTCCGGGACAGAGAAAAACATTCAGTACTTC	CASSLYSSGTEKNIQYF
TRBV28	-	TRBJ1-5	-	TGTGCCAGCAAAAATCTGGGGCTTGACTGGCAGCCCCAGCATTTT	CASKNLGLDWQPQHF
TRBV19	-	TRBJ1-5	TRBD1	TGTGCCACCACTGGGGGACAACAGGGGCACCTACCGAATAGCAATCAGCCCCAGCATTTT	CATTGGQQGHLPNSNQPQHF
TRBV5-4	-	TRBJ2-1	-	TGTGCCAGCAGCTTCTCGAGCTCCTACAATGAGCAGTTCTTC	CASSFSSSYNEQFF
TRBV6-6	-	TRBJ1-2	TRBD1	TGTGCCAGCAGTTCCGACAGGGGCGGAGGCTACACCTTC	CASSSDRGGGYTF
TRBV5-1	-	TRBJ1-2	-	TGCGCCAGCAGCTTGGCCGCACAAAACTATGGCTACACCTTC	CASSLAAQNYGYTF
TRBV5-4	-	TRBJ2-3	-	TGTGCCAGCAGCCCAGACACAGATACGCAGTATTTT	CASSPDTDTQYF
TRBV7-9	few	TRBJ2-7	-	TGTGCCAGCAGCATAGAGGCTGTCAGGTTCTCCTACGAGCAGTACTTC	CASSIEAVRFSYEQYF
TRBV5-5	-	TRBJ1-5	-	TGTGCCAGCAGCCCGCGCGCGGGGGTGAGTCAGCCCCAGCATTTT	CASSPRAGVSQPQHF